This TCR beta chain derives from a study of shared clonotypes between healthy human individuals. Whole-study context: A donor's plate count was three for CD4 naive and three for CD4 memory; CD8 naive had two and CD8 memory one.

The table came from immunoSEQ multiplex PCR; TCRdb's copy has only in-frame clones and leaves some out. The table has 950,000 to 1,300,000 clones, approximately 70% seen once. The authors divided CD4+ cells into CD45RA+ naive and CD45RA-negative memory subsets. The sample consisted of memory CD4+ T cells sorted from blood. Subset reported: CD45RA-negative fraction. The origin of this receptor is a man aged 18 to 29 in good health.

The CDR3 loop is CSVPPVVAPYNEQFF. The CDR3 DNA is TGCAGCGTCCCGCCCGTAGTTGCGCCCTACAATGAGCAGTTCTTC. The rearrangement joins TRBV29-1 to TRBJ2-1, with unresolved D. V lost 6 bases and J 2 bases, leaving 17 bases between the germline ends. Germline-derived CDR1 and CDR2 are SQVTM and ANQGSEA. This CDR3 has 15 amino acids.